Sequencing of this T cell receptor beta chain was carried out in a study of blood T cell repertoires in COVID-19. The repertoire was sequenced with immunoSEQ multiplex PCR; TCRdb's copy has only in-frame clones and lacks some. The sample carries 210,000 or so clones, approximately 82% recorded once. J lost 2 bases, V lost 5 bases, and 4 bases had no gene match. CDR1 is MNHEY and CDR2 is SMNVEV in the germline V gene (reference sequence). This CDR3 comprises 14 residues. The TCR sequence derives from a man aged 50 or older with active or convalescent COVID-19. V usage is TRBV27 and J usage is TRBJ2-5; 8 bases are shared with TRBD1. Sample: peripheral blood. DNA of the CDR3: TGTGCCAGCAGTATGTGGACAGGGCAAGAGACCCAGTACTTC. Protein product: CASSMWTGQETQYF.